These 30 T cell receptor beta chains originate from one sample sequenced in a study of PD-1 blockade in classical Hodgkin lymphoma. The patients all showed relapse after autologous stem cell transplantation, while their brentuximab vedotin exposure varied. The method was immunoSEQ multiplex PCR; TCRdb's version includes in-frame clones alone and lacks a portion of them. The sample holds some 150,000 clones, approximately 72% seen once. The sample here was peripheral blood mononuclear cells (PBMCs), taken before the second cycle of nivolumab. All receptors derive from a human donor with classical Hodgkin lymphoma.

This clone was observed at least ten times. J is TRBJ2-1 and V is TRBV30, with 13 positions matching TRBD2. The germline gives CDR1 GTSNPN, CDR2 SVGIG (reference sequence). Trimming removed 0 bases from V and 6 bases from J; junction bases left unmatched: 2. There are 15 residues in the CDR3. In DNA, the CDR3 is TGTGCCTGGAGTGTAGGGACTAGCGGGATCAATGAGCAGTTCTTC. Protein: CAWSVGTSGINEQFF.

The chain couples TRBV7-8 to TRBJ1-5, with no clear D. The CDR3 loop spans 14 amino acids. CDR1 is SGHVS and CDR2 is FQNEAQ in the germline V gene. V was pared by 1 base and J by 4 bases, with 8 bases between. CDR3 loop: CASSLDQKNQPQHF. The CDR3, as DNA: TGTGCCAGCAGCTTAGACCAAAAGAATCAGCCCCAGCATTTT.

The chain employs TRBV6-6 and TRBJ1-3; D unclear. The CDR3 sequence is 11 residues long. Germline assignment: CDR1 MNHNY and CDR2 SVGAGI (reference sequence). V was clipped by 6 bases and J by 8 bases, with 8 bases between them. As DNA, the CDR3 is TGTGCCAGCAGGACGGAACACACCATATATTTT. This gives the protein CASRTEHTIYF.

J is TRBJ2-7 and V is TRBV6-5; TRBD1 might be the D (6 bases). The CDR3 loop spans 12 amino acids. Germline V lookup: CDR1 MNHEY, CDR2 SVGAGI. V lost 11 bases and J 2 bases, leaving 13 bases between the germline ends. The CDR3 spells CASGVPAYEQYF. CDR3 DNA sequence: TGTGCCTCAGGGGTCCCCGCCTACGAGCAGTACTTC.

This clone was counted a few times. The chain has TRBV5-1 and TRBJ2-5, with unresolved D. This CDR3 has 15 residues. V lost 0 bases and J lost 5, with 14 bases in between. Germline V gene lookup returns CDR1 SGHRS and CDR2 YFSETQ. The CDR3 here is CASSLDTPARETQYF. Written as DNA, the CDR3 is TGCGCCAGCAGCTTGGACACTCCAGCACGGGAGACCCAGTACTTC.

The chain is built from TRBV6-6 and TRBJ1-1; no clear D. CDR3 length equals 14 residues. V gave up 0 bases and J gave up 5 bases, with 10 bases separating them. Germline V gene lookup returns CDR1 MNHNY and CDR2 SVGAGI (reference sequence). The CDR3 protein is CASSYSRGGTEAFF. The CDR3 region has the DNA TGTGCCAGCAGTTACTCGCGAGGTGGGACTGAAGCTTTCTTT.

DNA for the CDR3: TGCGCCAGCAGCCGGGAGTACGAGCAGTACTTC. Its protein product is CASSREYEQYF. The chain recombines TRBV5-1 with TRBJ2-5; weak D call: TRBD2 (6 bases). The J call is uncertain, as TRBJ2-7 better fits the DNA end. Germline assignment: CDR1 SGHRS and CDR2 YFSETQ. This CDR3 spans 11 amino acids.

This chain joins TRBV5-1 and TRBJ2-2, with a tentative D call TRBD1 (5 bases). With 0 bases removed from V and 5 bases from J, the gap between germline ends came to 8 bases. In germline, CDR1 is SGHRS, CDR2 YFSETQ. The CDR3 consists of 14 residues. The CDR3 nucleotides read TGCGCCAGCAGCTTGGAGGCAGGGACCGGGGAGCTGTTTTTT. Amino acid sequence: CASSLEAGTGELFF.

CDR3 region: CASSATGVSTEAFF. The CDR3 DNA reads TGTGCCAGCAGTGCCACAGGGGTTTCCACTGAAGCTTTCTTT. The chain has TRBV2 and TRBJ1-1; 7 nucleotides agree with TRBD1. CDR1 and CDR2 (germline): SNHLY, FYNNEI. This CDR3 is built from 14 residues. Unmatched junction bases numbered 6, after V lost 4 bases and J lost 4 bases.

The chain combines TRBV28 with TRBJ2-7; tentative D call: TRBD2 (5 bases). Trimming cost V 4 bases and J 1 base, with 8 bases left between them. The CDR3 contains 13 residues. The germline CDR1 and CDR2 sequences are MDHEN and SYDVKM. Written as DNA, the CDR3 is TGTGCCAGCAGTTACGGGGATTCCTACGAGCAGTACTTC. It yields the protein CASSYGDSYEQYF.

The chain links TRBV4-2 to TRBJ1-6; D ambiguous. There are 16 residues in the CDR3. V gave up 0 bases and J gave up 8 bases, with 14 bases separating them. Germline V gene sequence: CDR1 LGHNA, CDR2 YNFKEQ. Here the CDR3 reads CASSQDRNNGYSPLHF. Written as DNA, the CDR3 is TGTGCCAGCAGCCAAGATCGGAACAACGGGTATTCACCCCTCCACTTT.

This clone was observed once. The chain is built from TRBV11-1 and TRBJ1-1; 9 bases map to TRBD1. The CDR3 consists of 15 residues. The germline V gene has CDR1 SGHAT and CDR2 FQDESV (reference sequence). The V segment lost 5 bases and the J segment 3 bases; nucleotides outside the gene matches: 7. In DNA form, the CDR3 reads TGTGCCAGCAGCGAAGAGGGACAGGGCGACACTGAAGCTTTCTTT. Translating gives CASSEEGQGDTEAFF.

Only a few counts were recorded for this clone. The chain couples TRBV9 to TRBJ1-1; TRBD1 might be the D (5 bases). CDR3 length equals 15 residues. Germline V CDR1 and CDR2: SGDLS, YYNGEE. Trimming pared 0 bases from V and 4 bases from J, leaving 13 bases between. Here the CDR3 reads CASSVAPDGGTEAFF. The CDR3, as DNA: TGTGCCAGCAGCGTAGCCCCTGACGGGGGCACTGAAGCTTTCTTT.

The chain joins TRBV10-3 to TRBJ1-5, with D tentatively TRBD1 (6 bases). There are 15 residues in the CDR3. Trimming left V 10 bases short and J 0 bases short, with 16 bases between. Germline values: CDR1 ENHRY, CDR2 SYGVKD. CDR3: CATRGQFYSNQPQHF. The DNA for the CDR3 is TGTGCCACCAGAGGACAGTTTTATAGCAATCAGCCCCAGCATTTT.

The sample holds a few counts of this clone. This sequence joins TRBV21-1 and TRBJ1-5; the DNA was not used to check the table's D call, TRBD1. TRBV21-1 is a pseudogene locus. This CDR3 is built from 18 residues. CDR3 in DNA: TGTGCCAGCACCAACCCCGGACAGGGAGGGTATTACAATCAGCCCCAGCATTTT. This translates into CASTNPGQGGYYNQPQHF.

This chain connects TRBV27 to TRBJ2-1; perhaps TRBD2 as D (6 bases). The CDR3 has 14 amino acids. Germline-derived CDR1 and CDR2 are MNHEY and SMNVEV (reference sequence). V lost 4 bases and J 7 bases, leaving 14 bases between the germline ends. In DNA form, the CDR3 reads TGTGCCAGCAGTTCCCGAGGGACTTGGAATGAGCAGTTCTTC. It specifies CASSSRGTWNEQFF.

The gene calls are TRBV27 and TRBJ2-7; D might be TRBD1 (5 bases). The V end was cut by 6 bases, the J end by 4 bases, with 16 bases between. Germline V lookup: CDR1 MNHEY, CDR2 SMNVEV (reference sequence). The CDR3 spans 14 residues. The CDR3 DNA follows: TGTGCCAGCAGGGTAAGGGGTTTGGGTTACGAGCAGTACTTC. It specifies CASRVRGLGYEQYF.

This clone was picked up a small number of times. V gene TRBV16 combines with J gene TRBJ2-1, with 7 positions matching TRBD1. V was pared by 2 bases and J by 9 bases, with 10 bases of the junction left unmatched. CDR1 is KGHSY and CDR2 is FQNENV in the germline V gene. The CDR3 sequence is 15 residues long. The CDR3 region is CASSQLRDSSSEQFF. The CDR3, as DNA: TGTGCCAGCAGCCAACTCCGGGACAGCTCTTCTGAGCAGTTCTTC.

V usage is TRBV9 and J usage is TRBJ1-4; the match to TRBD1 covers 9 bases. J lost 4 bases, V lost 0 bases, and 4 bases had no gene match. Germline CDR1 is SGDLS and CDR2 is YYNGEE. The CDR3 is 16 amino acids. The CDR3 region is CASSVGTGARNEKLFF. The CDR3, as DNA: TGTGCCAGCAGCGTAGGGACAGGGGCCCGTAATGAAAAACTGTTTTTT.

In this sample, this clone turned up a few times. The chain couples TRBV7-2 to TRBJ2-1; D not resolved. Germline V gives CDR1 SGHTA, CDR2 FQGNSA. The CDR3 loop spans 13 amino acids. V lost 0 bases and J 13 bases, leaving 13 bases between the germline ends. Here the CDR3 reads CASSLADSRNQFF. The CDR3 DNA follows: TGTGCCAGCAGCTTAGCGGATTCTCGGAACCAGTTCTTC.

This clone was recorded only once. The chain combines TRBV6-5 with TRBJ2-1, with TRBD2 matching 12 bases. Germline CDR1 and CDR2: MNHEY and SVGAGI. V shed 5 bases and J 11 bases; nucleotides not matched to a gene: 4. The CDR3 has 13 amino acids. The CDR3 nucleotides are TGTGCCAGCAGTCGCGGACTAGCGGGAAAGCAGTTCTTC. It is translated as CASSRGLAGKQFF.

The V gene is TRBV5-4, the J gene TRBJ2-3; 14 positions agree with TRBD2. CDR3 length: 17 residues. V gave up 7 bases and J gave up 4 bases; unmatched junction bases: 11. CDR1 SGHNT and CDR2 YYREEE come from the germline V gene (reference sequence). CDR3 DNA sequence: TGTGCCAGCCCCTCCGGGACTAGCGGGAGTGGGGCAGATACGCAGTATTTT. Its protein is CASPSGTSGSGADTQYF.

The chain couples TRBV10-3 to TRBJ2-1; 10 bases agree with TRBD2. V shed 11 bases and J 5 bases; nucleotides not matched to a gene: 9. Germline CDR1 ENHRY, CDR2 SYGVKD. The CDR3 sequence is 14 residues long. DNA of the CDR3: TGTGCCTCCACTGGGACTAGCGCGCACAATGAGCAGTTCTTC. Protein: CASTGTSAHNEQFF.

The chain carries TRBV4-3 and TRBJ2-6, with no clear D. Germline lookup yields CDR1 LGHNA and CDR2 YSLEER. V was clipped by 0 bases and J by 2 bases, with 8 bases between them. There are 16 residues in the CDR3. CDR3 amino acids: CASSQDPTTGANVLTF. The CDR3 region has the DNA TGCGCCAGCAGCCAAGATCCGACAACTGGGGCCAACGTCCTGACTTTC.

The rearrangement uses TRBV6-5 and TRBJ1-6; 10 nucleotides match TRBD1. CDR3 length: 14 amino acids. The germline V gene has CDR1 MNHEY and CDR2 SVGAGI. J gave up 9 bases and V 5 bases, and 4 bases lay outside the gene matches. The CDR3 bases are TGTGCCAGCAGTACCGGGACAGGGGTTTCACCCCTCCACTTT. It specifies CASSTGTGVSPLHF.

A few counts support this clone. The chain is built from TRBV5-5 and TRBJ2-2; D gene uncertain. From germline, CDR1 is SGHKS and CDR2 YYEKEE (reference sequence). The CDR3 spans 13 residues. V was shortened by 4 bases and J by 6 bases, with 10 bases between the two germline ends. Here the CDR3 DNA reads TGTGCCAGCAGCCTGATGGCTGCCGGGGAGCTGTTTTTT. Its protein product is CASSLMAAGELFF. Drawing the rest from reference TRBV5-5 and TRBJ2-2, the complete variable domain is DAGVTQSPTHLIKTRGQQVTLRCSPISGHKSVSWYQQVLGQGPQFIFQYYEKEERGRGNFPDRFSARQFPNYSSELNVNALLLGDSALYLCASSLMAAGELFFGEGSRLTVL.

V usage is TRBV11-3 and J usage is TRBJ2-5; 9 bases fit TRBD1. The CDR3 contains 16 residues. Germline V lookup: CDR1 SGHNT, CDR2 YENEEA. With 3 bases clipped from V and 3 bases from J, the junction kept 8 bases outside the gene matches. CDR3 protein: CASSFGSGQGEETQYF. In DNA, the CDR3 is TGTGCCAGCAGCTTTGGATCGGGACAGGGCGAAGAGACCCAGTACTTC. The variable domain in full, completed from reference TRBV11-3 and TRBJ2-5, reads EAGVVQSPRYKIIEKKQPVAFWCNPISGHNTLYWYLQNLGQGPELLIRYENEEAVDDSQLPKDRFSAERLKGVDSTLKIQPAELGDSAVYLCASSFGSGQGEETQYFGPGTRLLVL.

This sequence joins TRBV6-6 and TRBJ1-2, with D perhaps matching TRBD1 (5 bases). The germline V gene has CDR1 MNHNY and CDR2 SVGAGI (reference sequence). V was shortened by 5 bases and J by 6 bases, with 13 bases between the two germline ends. This CDR3 is 13 amino acids long. The CDR3 DNA is TGTGCCAGCAGTGGGGGTGCAGAAAATGGCTACACCTTC. Protein sequence: CASSGGAENGYTF.

This clone appeared once. This chain links TRBV7-2 with TRBJ1-1; tentatively, D is TRBD1 (6 bases). CDR3 size: 13 residues. The ends were cut back, 1 base at V and 10 bases at J, with 13 bases in the middle. Germline loops: CDR1 SGHTA, CDR2 FQGNSA. The CDR3 loop reads CASSLEEQGRAFF. CDR3 DNA sequence: TGTGCCAGCAGCTTAGAAGAACAGGGAAGAGCTTTCTTT.

This clone was seen only a few times. The chain couples TRBV18 to TRBJ1-2; a possible D gene is TRBD1 (5 bases). CDR3 length: 15 amino acids. Germline assignment: CDR1 KGHSH and CDR2 LQKENI. Trimming cost V 4 bases and J 7 bases, with 19 bases left between them. CDR3 sequence: CASSLWDGAIGGYTF. Written as DNA, the CDR3 is TGTGCCAGCTCACTCTGGGACGGGGCAATTGGTGGCTACACCTTC.